These 26 T cell receptor beta chains were all obtained from the same sample, sequenced in a study of blood T cells in healthy people across ages (dated by TCRdb to 2014 to 2015). Library creation used 5' RACE. The listed sequencing device is Illumina HiSeq 2500. A second PCR of about 6 to 12 cycles was run with a J-beta primer mix and a sample-barcoded 5' primer. TCRdb reran the public reads through fastp at Q25 and MiXCR, keeping productive beta chains. Merged by CDR3 protein, the rows form single entries marked with the most common genes and DNA. The sample includes some 880,000 distinct CDR3 sequences, with about 37% observed a single time. The leading ten clones occupy about an eighth of the sample. What was sequenced was blood. The source is a young man in good health.

V gene TRBV7-2 combines with J gene TRBJ2-1; 7 bases match TRBD1. The CDR3 totals 12 residues. The V segment lost 7 bases and the J segment 10 bases; nucleotides outside the gene matches: 7. In germline, CDR1 is SGHTA, CDR2 FQGNSA. CDR3 DNA: TGTGCCAGCACCCCAGGGGGAGCCGAGCAGTTCTTC. Translated, it gives CASTPGGAEQFF. Together with reference TRBV7-2 and TRBJ2-1, the CDR3 gives the full variable domain: GAGVSQSPSNKVTEKGKDVELRCDPISGHTALYWYRQSLGQGLEFLIYFQGNSAPDKSGLPSDRFSAERTGGSVSTLTIQRTQQEDSAVYLCASTPGGAEQFFGPGTRLTVL.

The V and J genes are TRBV5-1 and TRBJ1-6; 7 positions agree with TRBD1. V shed 4 bases, J shed 0 bases, and the junction held 7 bases outside the gene matches. The CDR3 is 17 residues long. In germline, CDR1 is SGHRS, CDR2 YFSETQ. The CDR3 DNA is TGCGCCAGCAGCCTGGGACAGAGCAGCTCCTATAATTCACCCCTCCACTTT. Its translation is CASSLGQSSSYNSPLHF.

This sequence joins TRBV20-1 and TRBJ2-1; 11 nucleotides line up with TRBD2. V lost 6 bases to trimming and J lost 3 bases; unmatched junction nucleotides: 4. This CDR3 has 14 amino acids. Germline CDR1 is DFQATT and CDR2 is SNEGSKA (reference sequence). The CDR3 bases are TGCAGTGCACTAACTAGCGGGGGCTACAATGAGCAGTTCTTC. This gives the protein CSALTSGGYNEQFF.

The chain joins TRBV4-1 to TRBJ2-2; possibly TRBD1 for D (6 bases). V lost 2 bases, J lost 6 bases, and 22 bases lay in between. The CDR3 totals 18 residues. The germline CDR1 and CDR2 sequences are MGHRA and YSYEKL. In DNA form, the CDR3 reads TGCGCCAGCAGCCAACCCCCCAGGGGCTCAATTTCTGCCGGGGAGCTGTTTTTT. As protein: CASSQPPRGSISAGELFF.

For the CDR3, the DNA is TGTGCCACCAGCAGGGAAGGTCTAACATACGAGCAGTACTTC. Protein sequence: CATSREGLTYEQYF. The V call is TRBV15, the J call TRBJ2-7; D uncertain. V lost 3 bases and J 4 bases, leaving 13 bases between the germline ends. Germline values: CDR1 LNHNV, CDR2 YYDKDF (reference sequence). The CDR3 is 14 amino acids.

The V and J genes are TRBV12-3 or TRBV12-4 and TRBJ2-1; D is ambiguous. The CDR3 is 15 residues long. Trimming shortened V by 6 bases and J by 10 bases, and 22 bases separated the two germline ends. CDR3 nucleotide sequence: TGTGCCAGCAGGTTTTTCGCGAGTCGGAACTACGAGCAGTTCTTC. Its translation is CASRFFASRNYEQFF.

This clonotype has more than one count but fewer than ten. The rearrangement links TRBV5-1 to TRBJ2-1; 8 nucleotides line up with TRBD1. The J call may be incorrect, as the DNA end agrees better with TRBJ2-7. Germline CDR1 reads SGHRS; CDR2 reads YFSETQ. The CDR3 has 17 amino acids. This CDR3 is CASSLAPGGSSYNEQYF. The CDR3 DNA follows: TGCGCCAGCAGCTTGGCCCCAGGGGGCTCGTCCTACAATGAGCAGTACTTC.

A remark on this clonotype: One junction end disagrees with the germline gene, perhaps due to a read error. The V gene is TRBV20-1, the J gene TRBJ2-6, with unresolved D. This CDR3 is built from 15 residues. The germline V gene has CDR1 DFQATT and CDR2 SNEGSKA (reference sequence). CDR3 protein: CSASGRSSGVNVLTF. The CDR3 nucleotides read TGCAGTGCTAGCGGCAGGAGCTCTGGGGTCAACGTCCTGACTTTC.

This clonotype was detected a few times. The chain carries TRBV18 and TRBJ2-5; 8 bases fit TRBD2. Germline trimming cut 0 bases from V and 11 bases from J; bases unmatched to any gene: 11. CDR1 is KGHSH and CDR2 is LQKENI in the germline V gene. The CDR3 covers 15 residues. The CDR3: CASSPPSGGYNEQYF. The CDR3 nucleotides are TGTGCCAGCTCACCACCGAGCGGGGGCTACAATGAGCAGTACTTC.

Only a few counts were recorded for this clonotype. The rearrangement joins TRBV12-3 or TRBV12-4 to TRBJ2-5; 15 nucleotides align to TRBD2. V trimming: 5 bases; J trimming: 6 bases; junction bases outside the gene matches: 4. The CDR3 loop spans 15 amino acids. CDR3 region: CASSRTSGGDQTQYF. For the CDR3, the DNA is TGTGCCAGCAGTCGGACTAGCGGGGGGGACCAGACCCAGTACTTC.

The chain joins TRBV5-1 to TRBJ2-2, with no clear D. The CDR3 runs 14 residues. V dropped 0 bases and J dropped 7 bases, with 10 bases sitting between them. Germline assignment: CDR1 SGHRS and CDR2 YFSETQ. DNA for the CDR3: TGCGCCAGCAGCTTGGAAGGGCATGGCGGGGAGCTGTTTTTT. Protein product: CASSLEGHGGELFF.

Many counts were recorded for this clonotype. The chain has TRBV12-3 or TRBV12-4 and TRBJ1-2, with a possible D match to TRBD1 (5 bases). This CDR3 comprises 14 residues. With 1 base removed from V and 4 bases from J, the gap between germline ends came to 10 bases. CDR3 sequence: CASSLGQFRYGYTF. For the CDR3, the DNA is TGTGCCAGCAGTTTAGGACAGTTTCGCTATGGCTACACCTTC.

The chain combines TRBV20-1 with TRBJ2-7, with D maybe TRBD2 (6 bases). Germline CDR1 is DFQATT and CDR2 is SNEGSKA (reference sequence). CDR3 length: 14 amino acids. V lost 5 bases, J lost 9 bases, and 23 bases lay in between. The DNA of the CDR3 is TGCAGTGCTGTTAGCGGATTTCCGAACAATGGGCAGTACTTC. This encodes CSAVSGFPNNGQYF.

This clonotype was picked up many times. This chain connects TRBV29-1 to TRBJ2-1; 11 nucleotides line up with TRBD1. The CDR3 is 14 amino acids. Germline V lookup: CDR1 SQVTM, CDR2 ANQGSEA. V trimming: 3 bases; J trimming: 5 bases; junction bases outside the gene matches: 3. CDR3: CSVEDRGLHNEQFF. The CDR3 DNA is TGCAGCGTTGAGGACAGGGGGCTCCACAATGAGCAGTTCTTC.

The rearrangement links TRBV12-3 or TRBV12-4 to TRBJ1-2, with D maybe TRBD1 (5 bases). This CDR3 has 13 residues. V was cut by 4 bases and J by 2 bases, with 8 bases left in between. The CDR3 is CASSSGLNYGYTF. For the CDR3, the DNA is TGTGCCAGCAGTTCAGGGCTGAACTATGGCTACACCTTC.

The sample holds many counts of this clonotype. The rearrangement uses TRBV5-1 and TRBJ2-5; perhaps D is TRBD1 or TRBD2 (5 bases each). Trimming took off 2 bases at V and 1 base at J, with 9 bases between the two ends. Germline CDR1 and CDR2: SGHRS and YFSETQ. CDR3 length: 14 residues. The CDR3 loop is CASSFKGPQETQYF. DNA for the CDR3: TGCGCCAGCAGCTTTAAGGGACCCCAAGAGACCCAGTACTTC.

V usage is TRBV7-2 and J usage is TRBJ2-3; TRBD2 is a possible D gene (7 bases). Germline V gene data show CDR1 as SGHTA and CDR2 as FQGNSA. This CDR3 has 13 residues. V lost 11 bases, J lost 1 base, and 13 bases lay in between. The CDR3 sequence is CAFRGAGTDTQYF. The CDR3 region has the DNA TGTGCCTTCCGGGGGGCGGGCACAGATACGCAGTATTTT.

The chain employs TRBV5-1 and TRBJ1-1, with D unclear. This CDR3 comprises 14 residues. Trimming removed 0 bases at V and 7 bases at J, with 13 bases between. Germline CDR1 SGHRS, CDR2 YFSETQ. This chain's CDR3 is CASSLVGTGGEAFF. For the CDR3, the DNA is TGCGCCAGCAGCTTGGTGGGAACCGGCGGTGAAGCTTTCTTT.

In regard to this clonotype: A junction end diverges from the germline sequence, so it may reflect a read error. This chain joins TRBV7-9 and TRBJ2-7; D call uncertain. Germline V lookup: CDR1 SEHNR, CDR2 FQNEAQ (reference sequence). This CDR3 spans 12 amino acids. This CDR3 is CSSSLSAGEQYF. In DNA, the CDR3 is TGTTCCAGCAGCTTATCGGCTGGCGAGCAGTACTTC.

This clonotype was seen only a few times. The gene calls are TRBV24-1 and TRBJ2-2; 9 bases align to TRBD1. The CDR3 sequence is 16 residues long. Germline V lookup: CDR1 KGHDR, CDR2 SFDVKD. V was pared by 4 bases and J by 4 bases, with 6 bases of the junction left unmatched. The CDR3 reads CATSDSGTGPTGELFF. Here the CDR3 DNA reads TGTGCCACCAGTGACTCCGGGACAGGGCCCACCGGGGAGCTGTTTTTT.

V and J are TRBV9 and TRBJ2-2, with TRBD2 identical over 11 bases. The CDR3 loop spans 14 amino acids. V trimming: 3 bases; J trimming: 5 bases; junction bases outside the gene matches: 0. The germline gives CDR1 SGDLS, CDR2 YYNGEE. CDR3 residues: CASSGTSGTGELFF. DNA of the CDR3: TGTGCCAGCAGCGGGACTAGCGGGACCGGGGAGCTGTTTTTT. The full variable domain, rest sourced from reference TRBV9 and TRBJ2-2, is DSGVTQTPKHLITATGQRVTLRCSPRSGDLSVYWYQQSLDQGLQFLIQYYNGEERAKGNILERFSAQQFPDLHSELNLSSLELGDSALYFCASSGTSGTGELFFGEGSRLTVL.

The V call is TRBV21-1, the J call TRBJ2-2; no check of the table's D call, TRBD1, against the DNA was made. TRBV21-1 is reported as a pseudogene. The CDR3 is 15 amino acids. This CDR3 reads CASTAGDSETGELFF. Written as DNA, the CDR3 is TGTGCCAGCACGGCGGGGGATAGTGAAACCGGGGAGCTGTTTTTT.

V gene TRBV7-2 combines with J gene TRBJ2-1; a weak D match, TRBD2 (7 bases). The germline gives CDR1 SGHTA, CDR2 FQGNSA. The ends were cut back, 4 bases at V and 9 bases at J, with 16 bases in the middle. There are 14 residues in the CDR3. CDR3 nucleotides: TGTGCCAGCAGCTCACAAGGGGGGGACGGTGAGCAGTTCTTC. Protein sequence: CASSSQGGDGEQFF.

Details on this clonotype: A much larger clone lies a single base off, so this may be a read error. The rearrangement joins TRBV4-3 to TRBJ1-5; D not certain. Germline CDR1 is LGHNA and CDR2 is YSLEER. This CDR3 comprises 14 residues. Trimming stripped 2 bases from V and 4 bases from J, with 9 bases between. CDR3 amino acids: CASSQSWTNQPQHF. In nucleotides, the CDR3 is TGCGCCAGCAGCCAAAGCTGGACGAATCAGCCCCAGCATTTT.

This clonotype was seen at least ten times. The chain recombines TRBV7-6 with TRBJ2-5; possibly TRBD1 for D (5 bases). Germline CDR1 reads SGHVS; CDR2 reads FNYEAQ. Trimming cost V 2 bases and J 4 bases, with 14 bases left between them. The CDR3 runs to 15 residues. CDR3 loop: CASSLYDSQGETQYF. The CDR3 DNA reads TGTGCCAGCAGCTTATACGACAGTCAAGGAGAGACCCAGTACTTC.

In the case of this clonotype: A much bigger clone sits one base away, suggesting this may be a read error. The chain uses TRBV12-3 or TRBV12-4 and TRBJ2-3, with D tentatively TRBD1 (5 bases). There are 17 residues in the CDR3. Here the CDR3 reads CTSSLRGGQVRTDTQYF. In DNA, the CDR3 is TGTACCAGCAGTTTAAGGGGTGGGCAGGTACGCACAGATACGCAGTATTTT.